What follows are 22 T cell receptor beta chains derived from one specimen sequenced in a study of shared clonotypes between healthy human individuals. Here immunoSEQ multiplex PCR was the method, and the copy in TCRdb shows in-frame clones only, minus some. The sample carries hundreds of thousands of clones, approximately 77% recorded once. The sequenced sample consisted of PBMCs. The receptor source for this set is a woman between 35 and 50 years old in good health. Some clones in this sample may be carry-over from other donors' samples.

The V gene is TRBV7-9, the J gene TRBJ2-2; D is undetermined. Trimming shortened V by 2 bases and J by 3 bases, and 7 bases separated the two germline ends. The CDR3 consists of 14 residues. The germline V gene has CDR1 SEHNR and CDR2 FQNEAQ (reference sequence). The CDR3 here is CASSLPRHTGELFF. CDR3 nucleotides: TGTGCCAGCAGCTTACCTAGGCACACCGGGGAGCTGTTTTTT.

The chain uses TRBV10-2 and TRBJ2-5, with TRBD1 identical over 7 bases. The DNA end is a closer match to TRBJ2-7, so the J assignment may be wrong. Germline assignment: CDR1 WSHSY and CDR2 SAAADI. The CDR3 has 12 amino acids. CDR3: CASRGDSYEQYF. The CDR3 DNA is TGCGCCAGCAGGGGGGACAGCTACGAGCAGTACTTC.

This chain connects TRBV28 to TRBJ2-7; either TRBD1 or TRBD2 may supply D (5 bases each). The CDR3 totals 15 residues. Trimming removed 5 bases at V and 3 bases at J, with 17 bases between. Germline lookup yields CDR1 MDHEN and CDR2 SYDVKM. The CDR3 is CASSPGPSGVYEQYF. In DNA, the CDR3 is TGTGCCAGCAGTCCGGGGCCATCCGGGGTCTACGAGCAGTACTTC.

The chain couples TRBV28 to TRBJ2-3, with D maybe TRBD1 (8 bases). In germline, CDR1 is MDHEN, CDR2 SYDVKM. V dropped 8 bases and J dropped 3 bases, with 12 bases sitting between them. The CDR3 totals 13 residues. DNA of the CDR3: TGTGCCAGCTACAGGGGGGGGACAGATACGCAGTATTTT. Residues: CASYRGGTDTQYF. The whole variable domain, remainder taken from reference TRBV28 and TRBJ2-3, is DVKVTQSSRYLVKRTGEKVFLECVQDMDHENMFWYRQDPGLGLRLIYFSYDVKMKEKGDIPEGYSVSREKKERFSLILESASTNQTSMYLCASYRGGTDTQYFGPGTRLTVL.

The V gene is TRBV9, the J gene TRBJ2-1, with 9 bases identical to TRBD2. CDR1 is SGDLS and CDR2 is YYNGEE in the germline V gene. The CDR3 contains 17 residues. V was pared by 4 bases and J by 0 bases, with 8 bases of the junction left unmatched. CDR3 sequence reads: CASSPGTSLSSYNEQFF. The CDR3 DNA reads as TGTGCCAGCAGCCCCGGGACTAGCCTAAGCTCCTACAATGAGCAGTTCTTC. The whole variable domain, filled in from reference TRBV9 and TRBJ2-1, reads DSGVTQTPKHLITATGQRVTLRCSPRSGDLSVYWYQQSLDQGLQFLIQYYNGEERAKGNILERFSAQQFPDLHSELNLSSLELGDSALYFCASSPGTSLSSYNEQFFGPGTRLTVL.

V and J are TRBV19 and TRBJ2-7, with 7 bases aligning to TRBD2. Unmatched junction bases numbered 10, after V lost 7 bases and J lost 1 base. CDR3 length: 15 residues. The germline CDR1 and CDR2 sequences are LNHDA and SQIVND (reference sequence). DNA of the CDR3: TGTGCCAGTAAGGCGGGTCTAGCGGCTTCCTACGAGCAGTACTTC. Its translation: CASKAGLAASYEQYF.

The chain is built from TRBV27 and TRBJ2-7, with TRBD2 as a possible D gene (7 bases). The CDR3 length is 13 residues. Trimming removed 3 bases at V and 5 bases at J, with 11 bases between. CDR1 is MNHEY and CDR2 is SMNVEV in the germline V gene (reference sequence). This chain's CDR3 is CASSLFGGHEQYF. The DNA for the CDR3 is TGTGCCAGCAGTTTGTTCGGGGGGCACGAGCAGTACTTC.

The chain links TRBV28 to TRBJ2-5; 7 bases line up with TRBD2. Germline loops: CDR1 MDHEN, CDR2 SYDVKM. V lost 7 bases and J lost 4; bases outside the gene matches: 6. The CDR3 consists of 13 residues. The DNA for the CDR3 is TGTGCCAGCAATGGCGGGAGAGGAGAGACCCAGTACTTC. It codes for CASNGGRGETQYF.

For this clone: One base away lies a much larger clone, so this may be a sequencing read error. This CDR3 is also generated by other DNA sequences in the sample. The chain carries TRBV9 and TRBJ2-1; D is undetermined. Germline V gene data show CDR1 as SGDLS and CDR2 as YYNGEE. This CDR3 is built from 12 residues. Trimming cost V 5 bases and J 2 bases, with 5 bases left between them. The CDR3 DNA sequence: TGTGCCAGCAGTGCGACCTACAATGAGCAGTTCTTC. Translation: CASSATYNEQFF.

The V and J genes are TRBV29-1 and TRBJ1-4; D ambiguous. Germline CDR1 and CDR2: SQVTM and ANQGSEA. CDR3 length: 10 residues. Trimming took off 7 bases at V and 5 bases at J, with 5 bases between the two ends. CDR3 residues: CSALNEKLFF. DNA of the CDR3: TGCAGCGCCCTCAATGAAAAACTGTTTTTT.

This clone has a handful of counts. The chain combines TRBV5-1 with TRBJ2-7; 9 bases match TRBD1. CDR3 length: 15 residues. J lost 4 bases, V lost 4 bases, and 9 bases had no gene match. Germline assignment: CDR1 SGHRS and CDR2 YFSETQ. The CDR3 reads CASSTGTGWRYEQYF. The CDR3 nucleotides are TGCGCCAGCAGCACGGGGACAGGGTGGAGGTACGAGCAGTACTTC.

The rearrangement uses TRBV5-4 and TRBJ1-1, with 9 positions matching TRBD1. Germline CDR1 and CDR2: SGHNT and YYREEE (reference sequence). The CDR3 covers 15 residues. The V segment lost 4 bases and the J segment 3 bases; nucleotides outside the gene matches: 7. CDR3 residues: CASSKGQGGDTEAFF. CDR3 bases: TGTGCCAGCAGCAAGGGACAGGGAGGGGACACTGAAGCTTTCTTT.

As for this clone: This likely reflects a read error, since a far larger clone is one base away. The V gene is TRBV28, the J gene TRBJ1-2; D is perhaps TRBD1 (6 bases). This CDR3 has 13 amino acids. Per germline, CDR1 MDHEN and CDR2 SYDVKM. The DNA for the CDR3 is TGTGCCAGCAGTTTATCGGACAGCTATGGCTACGCCTTC. It specifies CASSLSDSYGYAF.

This clone was observed a handful of times. This chain connects TRBV5-1 to TRBJ1-1; D might be TRBD1 (5 bases). The CDR3 runs 13 residues. CDR1 SGHRS and CDR2 YFSETQ come from the germline V gene. V lost 5 bases and J lost 3, with 11 bases in between. In nucleotides, the CDR3 is TGCGCCAGCAGTTACACCAGGGACACTGAAGCTTTCTTT. This gives the protein CASSYTRDTEAFF.

This rearrangement joins TRBV10-3 to TRBJ2-2, with 9 bases aligning to TRBD2. Per germline, CDR1 ENHRY and CDR2 SYGVKD. CDR3 length equals 15 residues. V was pared by 5 bases and J by 5 bases, with 6 bases of the junction left unmatched. The CDR3 DNA reads as TGTGCCATCAGTCTTGGGCTAGCGGGGACCGGGGAGCTGTTTTTT. As protein: CAISLGLAGTGELFF.

This clone was counted ten times or more. Since a much larger clone is just one base distant, this may be a read error. Since the CDR3 does not end with the conserved phenylalanine or tryptophan, this likely comes from a read error. This sample also contains other DNA sequences that code for the same CDR3. This rearrangement joins TRBV30 to TRBJ1-2; 8 bases match TRBD1. The germline V gene encodes CDR1 GTSNPN and CDR2 SVGIG (reference sequence). V trimming: 1 base; J trimming: 8 bases; junction bases outside the gene matches: 6. The CDR3 runs to 13 residues. The CDR3 DNA reads TGTGCCTGGAGTGCGGACAGGGTAAAAGGCTACACCCTC. Amino acids: CAWSADRVKGYTL.

The rearrangement uses TRBV7-8 and TRBJ2-5; possible D gene TRBD1, 6 bases. This CDR3 has 15 residues. Trimming shortened V by 11 bases and J by 2 bases, and 21 bases separated the two germline ends. Germline V gene sequence: CDR1 SGHVS, CDR2 FQNEAQ. CDR3 residues: CAAGTTGFEQETQYF. CDR3 in DNA: TGTGCCGCCGGAACAACAGGGTTTGAACAAGAGACCCAGTACTTC.

This clone showed up just once. V is TRBV5-1 and J is TRBJ2-1, with a weak D call TRBD2 (6 bases). CDR1 and CDR2 (germline): SGHRS, YFSETQ. V dropped 0 bases and J dropped 8 bases, with 12 bases sitting between them. This CDR3 region has 14 residues. The CDR3 region has the DNA TGCGCCAGCAGCTTGGTTCTAGCGAGCGATGAGCAGTTCTTC. Protein: CASSLVLASDEQFF.

This clone turned up a few times. The V gene is TRBV4-1, the J gene TRBJ2-7, with 7 bases lining up with TRBD2. Germline assignment: CDR1 MGHRA and CDR2 YSYEKL. The CDR3 runs to 15 residues. Trimming removed 1 base from V and 1 base from J; junction bases left unmatched: 4. For the CDR3, the DNA is TGCGCCAGCAGCCAAGGACTAGCCGCTTCCTACGAGCAGTACTTC. Protein: CASSQGLAASYEQYF.

This clone appeared once. This chain joins TRBV28 and TRBJ2-5, with D uncertain. The end of the DNA fits TRBJ2-7 better, so the J call may be wrong. The V gene's germline CDR1 is MDHEN and CDR2 SYDVKM. The length of the CDR3 is 14 residues. CDR3 bases: TGTGCCAGCAGTCTCGGTTTGAGCAGATACGAGCAGTACTTC. Its translation: CASSLGLSRYEQYF.

About this clone: A much larger clone lies a single base off, so this may be a read error. The chain recombines TRBV6-4 with TRBJ2-5, with D unresolved. This CDR3 spans 13 amino acids. CDR1 is MRHNA, CDR2 SNTAGT, per germline. The CDR3 DNA reads TGTGCCAGCAGTGAGCGAGCAGAAGAGGCCCAGTACTTC. Its protein is CASSERAEEAQYF.

V usage is TRBV4-1 and J usage is TRBJ2-4; tentatively, D is TRBD2 (6 bases). Trimming took 1 base from V and 10 from J, leaving 20 bases between them. CDR1 and CDR2 (germline): MGHRA, YSYEKL. This CDR3 has 16 residues. CDR3 in DNA: TGCGCCAGCAGCCAAGGAAGGGTCGGGGGTACAAATATTCAGTACTTC. Translated: CASSQGRVGGTNIQYF.